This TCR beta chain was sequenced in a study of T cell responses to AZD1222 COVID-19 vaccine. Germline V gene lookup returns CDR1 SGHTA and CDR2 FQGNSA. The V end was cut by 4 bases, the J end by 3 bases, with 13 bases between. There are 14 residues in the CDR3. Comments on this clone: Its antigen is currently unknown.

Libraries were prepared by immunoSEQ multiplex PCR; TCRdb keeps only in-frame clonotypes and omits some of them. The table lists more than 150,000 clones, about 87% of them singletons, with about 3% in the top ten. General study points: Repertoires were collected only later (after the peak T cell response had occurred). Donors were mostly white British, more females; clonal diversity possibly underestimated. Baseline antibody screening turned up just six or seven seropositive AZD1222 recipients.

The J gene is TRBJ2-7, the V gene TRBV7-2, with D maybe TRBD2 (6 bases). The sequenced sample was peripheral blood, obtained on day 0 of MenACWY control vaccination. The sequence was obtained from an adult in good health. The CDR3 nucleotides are TGTGCCAGCAGCTCCCAACCGACTAGCTACGAGCAGTACTTC. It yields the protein CASSSQPTSYEQYF.